These 18 T cell receptor beta chains share one sample of origin, sequenced in a study of T cell responses to AZD1222 COVID-19 vaccine. Sequencing used immunoSEQ multiplex PCR; TCRdb keeps in-frame clones, though not all of them. This sample has approximately 300,000 clones, with 90% to 95% found just once. Here the sequenced sample was peripheral blood, taken 28 days after the second AZD1222 dose. These TCRs come from an adult who received the AZD1222 COVID-19 vaccine.

The J gene is TRBJ2-7, the V gene TRBV6-5, with TRBD1 matching 12 bases. V shed 2 bases, J shed 5 bases, and the junction held 4 bases outside the gene matches. This CDR3 region has 15 residues. CDR1 MNHEY and CDR2 SVGAGI come from the germline V gene. The CDR3 nucleotides read TGTGCCAGCAGTTACCGGGACAGGGGGCGGAACGAGCAGTACTTC. Translation gives CASSYRDRGRNEQYF.

This chain connects TRBV15 to TRBJ1-1, with D possibly TRBD1 on 6 matching bases. Germline CDR1 is LNHNV and CDR2 is YYDKDF (reference sequence). This CDR3 is 15 amino acids long. Between the trimmed V and J ends, which lost 2 bases and 6 bases, there was a span of 16 bases. The chain's CDR3 is CATSRIPRGIAEAFF. As DNA, the CDR3 is TGTGCCACCAGCAGAATCCCCAGGGGAATCGCTGAAGCTTTCTTT.

The genes are TRBV2 and TRBJ1-1; D call uncertain. From germline, CDR1 is SNHLY and CDR2 FYNNEI. V lost 4 bases and J 0 bases, leaving 12 bases between the germline ends. The CDR3 runs 15 residues. This chain's CDR3 is CASSGARRLNTEAFF. CDR3 in DNA: TGTGCCAGCAGTGGTGCCAGGAGGCTGAACACTGAAGCTTTCTTT.

J is TRBJ2-7 and V is TRBV2; 7 bases are shared with TRBD1. The CDR3 has 14 amino acids. After removal of 5 bases from V and 6 bases from J, the junction contained 10 bases not matched to a gene. Germline values: CDR1 SNHLY, CDR2 FYNNEI. The DNA of the CDR3 is TGTGCCAGCAGTCGGCCGGGACAGACCTCCGAGCAGTACTTC. Translation: CASSRPGQTSEQYF.

The V gene is TRBV11-3, the J gene TRBJ2-1; D may be TRBD1 or TRBD2 (5 bases each). The CDR3 loop spans 13 amino acids. The germline V gene has CDR1 SGHNT and CDR2 YENEEA. Trimming removed 2 bases from V and 10 bases from J, with 12 bases in between. The CDR3 DNA sequence: TGTGCCAGCAGCTTACAGGGCACGGGGGAGCAGTTCTTC. This translates into CASSLQGTGEQFF.

This chain connects TRBV6-6 to TRBJ1-3; no clear D. V was pared by 6 bases and J by 1 base, with 10 bases between. The CDR3 loop spans 14 amino acids. The V gene's germline CDR1 is MNHNY and CDR2 SVGAGI (reference sequence). The CDR3 sequence is CASRPDGSGNTIYF. The CDR3 DNA reads as TGTGCCAGCAGACCGGACGGGTCTGGAAACACCATATATTTT.

The CDR3 region is CASSFSLGTGGYGYTF. The CDR3 DNA follows: TGTGCCAGCAGTTTCTCTTTAGGGACAGGCGGCTATGGCTACACCTTC. V usage is TRBV28 and J usage is TRBJ1-2; 8 bases map to TRBD1. The CDR3 runs 16 residues. The trim removed 3 bases at V and 4 bases at J, leaving 10 bases unmatched. Per germline, CDR1 MDHEN and CDR2 SYDVKM.

The CDR3 sequence is CASSLEIHGYTF. Written as DNA, the CDR3 is TGTGCCAGCAGCCTGGAGATCCATGGCTACACCTTC. The V call is TRBV7-2, the J call TRBJ1-2; D is ambiguous. The CDR3 has 12 amino acids. Germline V gene data show CDR1 as SGHTA and CDR2 as FQGNSA. V lost 5 bases to trimming and J lost 6 bases, with 10 bases between them.

The genes are TRBV7-2 and TRBJ1-5; 7 bases are shared with TRBD1. Trimming at V came to 6 bases and at J to 11 bases, leaving 16 bases not matched to a gene. The germline V gene has CDR1 SGHTA and CDR2 FQGNSA. This CDR3 has 15 amino acids. The CDR3 coding sequence is TGTGCCAGCAGTCCAGGAGGACAGGCGGGCACAGCCCAGCATTTT. Translation: CASSPGGQAGTAQHF.

The rearrangement links TRBV28 to TRBJ2-7, with TRBD1 matching over 10 bases. The CDR3 covers 15 residues. J gave up 4 bases and V 4 bases, and 7 bases lay outside the gene matches. Germline values: CDR1 MDHEN, CDR2 SYDVKM. CDR3 nucleotides: TGTGCCAGCAGTTACACTGGGACAGGGGATTACGAGCAGTACTTC. This codes for CASSYTGTGDYEQYF.

V is TRBV9 and J is TRBJ1-2; D is ambiguous. The V gene's germline CDR1 is SGDLS and CDR2 YYNGEE. V lost 6 bases and J lost 5, with 8 bases in between. There are 11 residues in the CDR3. The CDR3 here is CASNGGYGYTF. The CDR3 nucleotides are TGTGCCAGCAATGGAGGGTATGGCTACACCTTC.

The chain combines TRBV6-2 or TRBV6-3 with TRBJ2-5, with 9 bases fitting TRBD2. The CDR3 loop spans 14 amino acids. Germline lookup yields CDR1 MNHEY and CDR2 SVGEGT. The trim removed 5 bases at V and 5 bases at J, leaving 6 bases unmatched. DNA of the CDR3: TGTGCCAGCAGTCGGCGGGGGGGCGGTGAGACCCAGTACTTC. Its translation: CASSRRGGGETQYF.

The chain couples TRBV28 to TRBJ1-2; maybe TRBD1 (6 bases). CDR3 length: 15 residues. Germline assignment: CDR1 MDHEN and CDR2 SYDVKM. V lost 2 bases to trimming and J lost 5 bases, with 15 bases between them. The CDR3 loop is CASSLAMEGGYGYTF. CDR3 in DNA: TGTGCCAGCAGTTTAGCGATGGAAGGGGGATATGGCTACACCTTC.

J is TRBJ2-3 and V is TRBV6-5; TRBD2 aligns across 7 bases. This CDR3 comprises 14 residues. Losses at the gene ends were 6 bases for V and 3 bases for J; bases not matched to a gene: 6. In germline, CDR1 is MNHEY, CDR2 SVGAGI. The CDR3: CASSGGSVTDTQYF. The CDR3 nucleotides are TGTGCCAGCAGCGGGGGGTCGGTGACAGATACGCAGTATTTT.

The V gene is TRBV19, the J gene TRBJ1-2; D may be TRBD1 (5 bases). This CDR3 is built from 15 residues. The ends were cut back, 2 bases at V and 5 bases at J, with 15 bases in the middle. CDR1 is LNHDA, CDR2 SQIVND, per germline (reference sequence). This CDR3 is CASSINHGTGYGYTF. The CDR3 nucleotides read TGTGCCAGTAGTATAAACCACGGGACGGGGTATGGCTACACCTTC.

V is TRBV4-1 and J is TRBJ1-5; D is uncertain. Trimming took off 0 bases at V and 5 bases at J, with 11 bases between the two ends. Germline loops: CDR1 MGHRA, CDR2 YSYEKL. The CDR3 totals 15 residues. The CDR3 DNA reads TGCGCCAGCAGCCAAGAAGGCGACACTTATCAGCCCCAGCATTTT. This sequence encodes CASSQEGDTYQPQHF.

The chain carries TRBV28 and TRBJ1-5; possibly TRBD1 for D (6 bases). Per the germline V gene, CDR1 is MDHEN and CDR2 is SYDVKM. This CDR3 region has 16 residues. The ends were cut back, 5 bases at V and 5 bases at J, with 19 bases in the middle. The CDR3 region is CASSPYWGAADQPQHF. The CDR3 DNA reads as TGTGCCAGCAGTCCTTACTGGGGGGCTGCGGATCAGCCCCAGCATTTT.

Only one count was recorded for this clone. This rearrangement joins TRBV3-1 (or the pseudogene TRBV3-2) to TRBJ1-1; 9 bases are shared with TRBD1. This CDR3 spans 15 amino acids. The junction had 8 bases not matched to a gene; V was cut back by 4 bases and J by 5 bases. Germline CDR1 is LGHDT and CDR2 is YNNKEL (reference sequence). The CDR3 spells CASSLNRGRGTEAFF. The CDR3 DNA reads TGTGCCAGCAGCCTGAACAGGGGGCGAGGAACTGAAGCTTTCTTT.